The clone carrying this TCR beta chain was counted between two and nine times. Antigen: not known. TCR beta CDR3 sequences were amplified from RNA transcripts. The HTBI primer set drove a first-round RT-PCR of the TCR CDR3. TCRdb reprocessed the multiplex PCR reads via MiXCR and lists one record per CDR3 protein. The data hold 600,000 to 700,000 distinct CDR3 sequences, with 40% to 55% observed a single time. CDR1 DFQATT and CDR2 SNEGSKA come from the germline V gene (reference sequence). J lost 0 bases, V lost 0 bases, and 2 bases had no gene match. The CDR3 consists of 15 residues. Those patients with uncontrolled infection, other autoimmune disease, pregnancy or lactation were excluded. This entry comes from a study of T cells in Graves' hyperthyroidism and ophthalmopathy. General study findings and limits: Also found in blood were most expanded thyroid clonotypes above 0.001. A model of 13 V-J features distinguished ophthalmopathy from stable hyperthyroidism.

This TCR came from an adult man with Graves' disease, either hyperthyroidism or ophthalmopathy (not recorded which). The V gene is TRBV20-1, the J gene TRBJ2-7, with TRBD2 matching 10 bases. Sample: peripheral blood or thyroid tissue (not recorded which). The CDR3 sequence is CSAREASGSSYEQYF. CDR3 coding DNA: TGCAGTGCTAGAGAGGCTAGCGGGAGCTCCTACGAGCAGTACTTC.